A selection of T cell receptor beta chains follows, all from one sample in a study of CD4 T cells in relation to SARS-CoV-2 and coronaviruses. Their antigen targets remain unknown. The data were produced by immunoSEQ multiplex PCR, yet TCRdb's version contains in-frame clones alone and is incomplete. The table includes more than 20,000 clones, 76% detected once. Sequencing input: CD4+ T cells from PBMCs, cultured in vitro. The receptor set was obtained from a human donor in good health. Both conserved end residues are part of each CDR3.

j_gene	v_gene	CDR3aa
TRBJ2-2	TRBV5-1	CASSLRTSGRPNTGELFF
TRBJ2-5	TRBV5-1	CASSLALRESQETQYF
TRBJ2-1	TRBV20-1	CSASSAGVGNEQFF
TRBJ2-7	TRBV7-9	CASSRGLAGDEQYF
TRBJ1-3	TRBV7-9	CASSLSPDRILYF
TRBJ2-3	TRBV24-1	CATKQADTQYF
TRBJ2-1	TRBV7-6	CASSLRTSGTSYNEQFF
TRBJ2-5	TRBV24-1	CATSGQGQETQYF
TRBJ2-7	TRBV3-1/TRBV3-2	CASSQGPGLSSYEQYF
TRBJ2-3	TRBV3-1/TRBV3-2	CASSQSSDYTQYF
TRBJ2-2	TRBV2	CASSPQGTGELFF
TRBJ2-7	TRBV5-4	CASSLGTSGPYEQYF
TRBJ1-5	TRBV2	CASTLTREEPQHF
TRBJ1-5	TRBV27	CASGKGDSNQPQHF
TRBJ2-7	TRBV3-1/TRBV3-2	CASSAQGFGLGEQYF
TRBJ2-5	TRBV7-9	CASSSFSYRGPEETQYF
TRBJ2-2	TRBV14	CASSRRLSGELFF
TRBJ2-1	TRBV19	CASSLGFGRSYNEQFF
TRBJ1-2	TRBV5-1	CASSLDQQGDGYTF
TRBJ2-3	TRBV27	CASSDGDRGFGDTQYF
TRBJ2-7	TRBV18	CASSPRPGTKSEQYF
TRBJ2-1	TRBV2	CASTGQGNNEQFF